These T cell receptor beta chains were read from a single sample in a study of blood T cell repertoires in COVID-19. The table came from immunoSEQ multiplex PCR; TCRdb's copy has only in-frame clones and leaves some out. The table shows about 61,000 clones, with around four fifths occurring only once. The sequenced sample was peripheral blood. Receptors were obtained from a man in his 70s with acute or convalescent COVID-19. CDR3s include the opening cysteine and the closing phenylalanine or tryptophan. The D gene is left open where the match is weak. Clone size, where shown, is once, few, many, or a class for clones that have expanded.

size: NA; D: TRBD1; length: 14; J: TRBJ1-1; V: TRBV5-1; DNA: TGCGCCAGCAGCGTAGGACAGGTTGAGTCTGAAGCTTTCTTT; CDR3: CASSVGQVESEAFF
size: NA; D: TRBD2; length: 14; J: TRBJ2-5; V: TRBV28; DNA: TGTGCCAGCAGTTTAACTAGCGGGGGGGAGACCCAGTACTTC; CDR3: CASSLTSGGETQYF
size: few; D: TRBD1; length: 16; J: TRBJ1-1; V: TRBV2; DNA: TGTGCCAGCAGTGGAACCTCGGGACAGCCGAACACTGAAGCTTTCTTT; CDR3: CASSGTSGQPNTEAFF
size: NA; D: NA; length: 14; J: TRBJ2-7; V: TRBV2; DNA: TGTGCCAGCAGTGACCCGCAGGATAGCTACGAGCAGTACTTC; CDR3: CASSDPQDSYEQYF
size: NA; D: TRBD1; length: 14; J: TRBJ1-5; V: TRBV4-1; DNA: TGCGCCAGCAGCCCATGGACAGGGGATCAGCCCCAGCATTTT; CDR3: CASSPWTGDQPQHF
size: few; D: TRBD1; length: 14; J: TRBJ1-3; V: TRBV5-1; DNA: TGCGCCAGCGCCCTACAGGGGTTCGGAAACACCATATATTTT; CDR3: CASALQGFGNTIYF
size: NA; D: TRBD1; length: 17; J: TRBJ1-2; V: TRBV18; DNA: TGTGCCAGCTCACCCATTGGACAGGGGCCCACTAACTATGGCTACACCTTC; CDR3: CASSPIGQGPTNYGYTF
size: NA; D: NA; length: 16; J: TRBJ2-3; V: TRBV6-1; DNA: TGTGCCAGCAGTGGGAGGGACTTTTCGAGCACAGATACGCAGTATTTT; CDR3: CASSGRDFSSTDTQYF
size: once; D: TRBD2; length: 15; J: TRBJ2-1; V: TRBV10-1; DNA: TGCGCCAGCAGTGGACTAGCGGGAACCTACAATGAGCAGTTCTTC; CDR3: CASSGLAGTYNEQFF
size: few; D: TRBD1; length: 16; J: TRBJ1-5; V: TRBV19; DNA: TGTGCCAGTCGATGGACCACAGGGGGGGGTAATCAGCCCCAGCATTTT; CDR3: CASRWTTGGGNQPQHF
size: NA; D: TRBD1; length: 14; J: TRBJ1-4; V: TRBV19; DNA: TGTGCCAGTACCTCGGGACAGGGGGGGGAAAAACTGTTTTTT; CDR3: CASTSGQGGEKLFF
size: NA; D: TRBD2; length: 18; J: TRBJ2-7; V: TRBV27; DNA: TGTGCCAGCAGTTCCCCGGGACTAGCGGGGGGCTCAGCCCTCGAGCAGTACTTC; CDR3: CASSSPGLAGGSALEQYF
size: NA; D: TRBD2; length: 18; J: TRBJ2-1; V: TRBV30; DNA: TGTGCCTGGAGGACGGAAGCGGGGCGCCGTCACTCCTACAATGAGCAGTTCTTC; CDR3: CAWRTEAGRRHSYNEQFF
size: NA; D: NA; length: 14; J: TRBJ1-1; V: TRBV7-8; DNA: TGTGCCAGCAGCTTATCACAGGGATACACTGAAGCTTTCTTT; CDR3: CASSLSQGYTEAFF
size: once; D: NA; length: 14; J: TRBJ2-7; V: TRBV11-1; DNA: TGTGCCAGCAGCCCAGGAGGCAGTCTTTACGAGCAGTACTTC; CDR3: CASSPGGSLYEQYF
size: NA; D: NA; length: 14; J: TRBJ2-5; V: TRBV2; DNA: TGTGCCAGCAGTTATAGTTGGGGGGAAGAGACCCAGTACTTC; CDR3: CASSYSWGEETQYF
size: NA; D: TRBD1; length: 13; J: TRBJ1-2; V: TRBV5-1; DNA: TGCGCCAGCAGCTGGGACAACAGGGGGAGCTACACCTTC; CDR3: CASSWDNRGSYTF
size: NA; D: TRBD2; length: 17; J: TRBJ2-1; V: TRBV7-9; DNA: TGTGCCAGCAGCTCCCAGCGGGGGGGCAGGGTGGCGGGTGAGCAGTTCTTC; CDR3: CASSSQRGGRVAGEQFF
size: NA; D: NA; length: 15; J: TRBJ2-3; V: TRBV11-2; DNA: TGTGCCAGCAGCCTACAGCGGCCTGGCACAGATACGCAGTATTTT; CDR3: CASSLQRPGTDTQYF
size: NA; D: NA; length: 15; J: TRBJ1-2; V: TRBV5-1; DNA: TGCGCCAGCAGCCCGGGGTCCGGGGGGCATGATGGCTACACCTTC; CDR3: CASSPGSGGHDGYTF
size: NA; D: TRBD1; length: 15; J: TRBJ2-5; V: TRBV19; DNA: TGTGCCAGTAGGCCCCGGGACAGGGTAAGAGAGACCCAGTACTTC; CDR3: CASRPRDRVRETQYF
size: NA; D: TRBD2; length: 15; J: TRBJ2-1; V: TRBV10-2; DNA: TGCGCCAGCAGACTCACCGGGGGGGCCTACAATGAGCAGTTCTTC; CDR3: CASRLTGGAYNEQFF
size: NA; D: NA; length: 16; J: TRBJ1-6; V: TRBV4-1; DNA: TGCGCCAGCAGCCAAGATGGGCAGGCGTATAATTCACCCCTCCACTTT; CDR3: CASSQDGQAYNSPLHF
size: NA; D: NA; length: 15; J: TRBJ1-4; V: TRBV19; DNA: TGTGCCAGTAGTAAAGGGGCCAGGGTCGTTGAAAAACTGTTTTTT; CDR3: CASSKGARVVEKLFF
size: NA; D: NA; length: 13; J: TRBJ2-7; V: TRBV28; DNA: TGTGCCAGCAGTCCTGTGGGGCCCTACGAGCAGTACTTC; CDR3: CASSPVGPYEQYF
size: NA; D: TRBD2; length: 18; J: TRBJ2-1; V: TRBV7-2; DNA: TGTGCCAGCAGCTTAGAAGGCCTAGCTAGCGGTAACTACAATGAGCAGTTCTTC; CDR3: CASSLEGLASGNYNEQFF
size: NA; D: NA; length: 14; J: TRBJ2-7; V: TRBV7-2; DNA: TGTGCCAGCACCCCCCCAGGAGGCTCCTACGAGCAGTACTTC; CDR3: CASTPPGGSYEQYF
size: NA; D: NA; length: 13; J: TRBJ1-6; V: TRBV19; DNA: TGTGCCAGTAGTGACAGTTATAATTCACCCCTCCACTTT; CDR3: CASSDSYNSPLHF
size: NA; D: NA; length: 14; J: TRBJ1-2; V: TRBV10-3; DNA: TGTGCCATCAGTGAGGAGGCAGATCACTATGGCTACACCTTC; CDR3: CAISEEADHYGYTF
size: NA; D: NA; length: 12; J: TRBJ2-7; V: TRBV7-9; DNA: TGTGCCAGCAGCTTGCAGGTGGACGAGCAGTACTTC; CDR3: CASSLQVDEQYF
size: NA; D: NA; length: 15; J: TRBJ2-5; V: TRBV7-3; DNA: TGTGCCAGCAGCCGAGGGACTGCCGGCGAGGAGACCCAGTACTTC; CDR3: CASSRGTAGEETQYF
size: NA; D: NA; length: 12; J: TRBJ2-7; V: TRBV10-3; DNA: TGTGCCATCAGCCCATCCGGGGAGGAGCAGTACTTC; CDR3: CAISPSGEEQYF
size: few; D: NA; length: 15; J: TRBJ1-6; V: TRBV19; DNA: TGTGCCAGTTGTGCGGACTTTGCCTCAAATTCACCCCTCCACTTT; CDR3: CASCADFASNSPLHF
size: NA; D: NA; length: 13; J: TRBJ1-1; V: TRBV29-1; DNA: TGCAGCGTTCGGAACTGGGAGGACACTGAAGCTTTCTTT; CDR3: CSVRNWEDTEAFF
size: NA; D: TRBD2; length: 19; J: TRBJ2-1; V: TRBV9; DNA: TGTGCCAGCAGCGTAGGTTATGGTAGTCAGCGGGGGGTGGCGAATGAGCAGTTCTTC; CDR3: CASSVGYGSQRGVANEQFF
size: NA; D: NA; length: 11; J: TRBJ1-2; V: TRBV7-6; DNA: TGTGCCAGCAGCTTAGATTTTACAGGAACCTTC; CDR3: CASSLDFTGTF
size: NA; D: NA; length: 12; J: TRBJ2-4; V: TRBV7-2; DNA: TGTGCCAGCAGCTCAGACAGGCACATTCAGTACTTC; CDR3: CASSSDRHIQYF
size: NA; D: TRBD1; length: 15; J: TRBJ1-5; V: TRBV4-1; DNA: TGCGCCAGCAGCCAAACAGGGGTCTCGCGTCAGCCCCAGCATTTT; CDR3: CASSQTGVSRQPQHF
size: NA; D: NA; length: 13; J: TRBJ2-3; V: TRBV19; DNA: TGTGCCAGTAGTATCGCCGGGGCAGATACGCAGTATTTT; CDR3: CASSIAGADTQYF
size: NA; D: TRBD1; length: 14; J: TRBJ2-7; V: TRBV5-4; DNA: TGTGCCAGCAGCTTGGACAGGGGGCTTTACGAGCAGTACTTC; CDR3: CASSLDRGLYEQYF
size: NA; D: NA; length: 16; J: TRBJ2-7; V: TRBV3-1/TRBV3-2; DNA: TGTGCCAGCAGCCGCAGGGGAAGCAGGGGTTCCTACGAGCAGTACTTC; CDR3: CASSRRGSRGSYEQYF
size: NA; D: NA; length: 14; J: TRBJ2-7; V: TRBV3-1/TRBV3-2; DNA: TGTGCCAGCAGCCAAGATGACTCCACCTACGAGCAGTACTTC; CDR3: CASSQDDSTYEQYF
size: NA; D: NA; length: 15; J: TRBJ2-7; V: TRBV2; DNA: TGTGCCAGCAGGGCGAACAGGGACCCAACCTACGAGCAGTACTTC; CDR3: CASRANRDPTYEQYF
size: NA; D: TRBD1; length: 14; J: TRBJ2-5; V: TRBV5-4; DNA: TGTGCCAGCAGCTCTCGGACAGGGGGAGAGACCCAGTACTTC; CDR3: CASSSRTGGETQYF
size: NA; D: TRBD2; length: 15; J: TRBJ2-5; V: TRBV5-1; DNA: TGCGCCAGCAGCTTGACGGGGGGAACTGCCGGGAGCCAGTACTTC; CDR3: CASSLTGGTAGSQYF
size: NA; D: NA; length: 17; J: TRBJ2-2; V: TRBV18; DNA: TGTGCCAGCTCACTGATACCGGGACACTTGAACACCGGGGAGCTGTTTTTT; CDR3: CASSLIPGHLNTGELFF
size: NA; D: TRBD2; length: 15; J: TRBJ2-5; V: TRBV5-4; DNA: TGTGCCAGCAGCCGGAGGCTAGCGGGGGGGGAGACCCAGTACTTC; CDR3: CASSRRLAGGETQYF
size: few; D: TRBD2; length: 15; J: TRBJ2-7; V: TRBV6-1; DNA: TGTGCCAGCAGTGAAGCGGGACTAGCAGCCTACGAGCAGTACTTC; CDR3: CASSEAGLAAYEQYF
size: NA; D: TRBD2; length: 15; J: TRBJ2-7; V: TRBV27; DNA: TGTGCCAGCAGTCCCGGACTAGCGGGGTTGTCCGAGCAGTACTTC; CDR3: CASSPGLAGLSEQYF
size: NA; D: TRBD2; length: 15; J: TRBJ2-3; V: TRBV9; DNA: TGTGCCAGCAGCCGCGGGGGGAGGGGCACAGATACGCAGTATTTT; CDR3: CASSRGGRGTDTQYF
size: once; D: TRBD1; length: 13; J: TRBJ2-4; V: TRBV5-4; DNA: TGTGCCAGCAGCTTGGACAGGGGAAACATTCAGTACTTC; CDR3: CASSLDRGNIQYF
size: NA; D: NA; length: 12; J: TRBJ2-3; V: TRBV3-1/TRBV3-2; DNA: TGTGCCAGCAGCCAAGGTCGAGATACGCAGTATTTT; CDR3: CASSQGRDTQYF
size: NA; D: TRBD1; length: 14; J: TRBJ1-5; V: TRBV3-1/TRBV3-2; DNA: TGTGCCAGCAGCCTTGGACAGGGGGATCAGCCCCAGCATTTT; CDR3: CASSLGQGDQPQHF
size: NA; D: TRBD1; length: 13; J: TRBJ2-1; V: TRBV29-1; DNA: TGCAGCACAGGGACAGACACCTACAATGAGCAGTTCTTC; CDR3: CSTGTDTYNEQFF
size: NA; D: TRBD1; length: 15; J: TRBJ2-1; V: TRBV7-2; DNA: TGTGCCAGGTTTTGGGGACAGGTGGCCTACAATGAGCAGTTCTTC; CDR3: CARFWGQVAYNEQFF
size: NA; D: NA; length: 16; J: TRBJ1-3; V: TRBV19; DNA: TGTGCCAGTAGTAACCTACAGGGTGCTGGTGGAAACACCATATATTTT; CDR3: CASSNLQGAGGNTIYF